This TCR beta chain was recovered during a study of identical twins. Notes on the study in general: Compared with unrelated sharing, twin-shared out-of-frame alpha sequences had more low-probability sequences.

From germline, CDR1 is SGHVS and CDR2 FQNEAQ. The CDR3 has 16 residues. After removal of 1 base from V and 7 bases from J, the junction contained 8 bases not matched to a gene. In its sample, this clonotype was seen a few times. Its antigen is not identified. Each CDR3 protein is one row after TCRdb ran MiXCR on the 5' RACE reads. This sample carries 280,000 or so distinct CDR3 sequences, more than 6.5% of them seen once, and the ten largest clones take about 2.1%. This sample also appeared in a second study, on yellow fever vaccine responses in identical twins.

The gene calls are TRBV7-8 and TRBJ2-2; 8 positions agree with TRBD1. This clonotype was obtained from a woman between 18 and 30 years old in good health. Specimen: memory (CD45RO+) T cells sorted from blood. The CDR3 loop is CASSLGQGALNGELFF. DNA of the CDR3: TGTGCCAGCAGCTTAGGGCAGGGGGCGCTTAACGGGGAGCTGTTTTTT.